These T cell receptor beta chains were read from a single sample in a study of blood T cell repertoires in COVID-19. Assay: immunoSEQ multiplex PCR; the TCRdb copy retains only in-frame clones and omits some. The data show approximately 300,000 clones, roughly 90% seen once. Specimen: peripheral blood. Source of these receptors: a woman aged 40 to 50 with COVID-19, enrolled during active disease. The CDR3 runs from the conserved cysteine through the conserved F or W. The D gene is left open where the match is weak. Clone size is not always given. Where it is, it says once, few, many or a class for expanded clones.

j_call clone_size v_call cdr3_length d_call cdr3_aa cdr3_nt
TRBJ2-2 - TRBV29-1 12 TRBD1 CSIAGGRGELFF TGCAGCATAGCAGGGGGTCGCGGGGAGCTGTTTTTT
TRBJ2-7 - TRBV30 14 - CAGIRARRDYEQYF TGTGCCGGGATTAGGGCACGGAGGGACTACGAGCAGTACTTC
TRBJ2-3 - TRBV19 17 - CASNPNPGAGGGDTQYF TGTGCCAGTAACCCGAACCCCGGGGCAGGGGGAGGAGATACGCAGTATTTT
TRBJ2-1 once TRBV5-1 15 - CASREAYGSYNEQFF TGCGCCAGCAGGGAGGCCTACGGTTCCTACAATGAGCAGTTCTTC
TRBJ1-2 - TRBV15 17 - CATSRDQRGGGNDGYTF TGTGCCACCAGCAGAGATCAAAGGGGGGGCGGTAATGATGGCTACACCTTC
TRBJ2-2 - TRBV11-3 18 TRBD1 CASSLESWDRVGAGELFF TGTGCCAGCAGCTTAGAGTCTTGGGACAGGGTTGGCGCCGGGGAGCTGTTTTTT
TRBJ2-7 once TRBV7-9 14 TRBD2 CASSLASGVAEQYF TGTGCCAGCAGCTTAGCTAGCGGGGTCGCCGAGCAGTACTTC
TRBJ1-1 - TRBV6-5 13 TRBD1 CASSFYGTGEAFF TGTGCCAGCAGCTTCTACGGGACAGGCGAAGCTTTCTTT
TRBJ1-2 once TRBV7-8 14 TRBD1 CASSHGTGVDGYTF TGTGCCAGCAGCCACGGGACAGGGGTCGATGGCTACACCTTC
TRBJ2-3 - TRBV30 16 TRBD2 CAWSVRTSVLADTQYF TGTGCCTGGAGTGTAAGGACTAGCGTTCTCGCAGATACGCAGTATTTT
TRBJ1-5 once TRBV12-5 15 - CASAMGVSGDQPQHF TGTGCTAGTGCCATGGGGGTTTCGGGGGATCAGCCCCAGCATTTT
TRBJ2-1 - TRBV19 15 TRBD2 CASSISAGGYNEQFF TGTGCCAGTAGTATTTCGGCGGGAGGGTACAATGAGCAGTTCTTC
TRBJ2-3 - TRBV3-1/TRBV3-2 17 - CASSHSAGAIGADTQYF TGTGCCAGCAGCCACTCCGCCGGAGCCATCGGCGCAGATACGCAGTATTTT
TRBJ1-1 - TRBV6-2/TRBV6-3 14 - CASSYSGPGIGAFF TGTGCCAGCAGTTACTCGGGCCCGGGGATTGGAGCTTTCTTT
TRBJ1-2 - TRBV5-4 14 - CASSLGQGDYGYTF TGTGCCAGCAGCCTGGGCCAGGGTGACTATGGCTACACCTTC
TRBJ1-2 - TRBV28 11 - CASSQNYGYTF TGTGCCAGCAGCCAAAACTATGGCTACACCTTC
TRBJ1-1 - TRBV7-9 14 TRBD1 CASRGQGTATEAFF TGTGCCAGCAGGGGACAGGGCACAGCCACTGAAGCTTTCTTT
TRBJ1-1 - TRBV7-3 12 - CASSSSGGKAFF TGTGCCAGCAGCTCCAGTGGCGGAAAAGCTTTCTTT
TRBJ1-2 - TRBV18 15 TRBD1 CASSPPSQGNYGYTF TGTGCCAGCTCACCACCTTCACAGGGGAACTATGGCTACACCTTC
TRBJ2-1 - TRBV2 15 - CASTPRQGSYNEQFF TGTGCCAGCACCCCACGGCAGGGGTCCTACAATGAGCAGTTCTTC
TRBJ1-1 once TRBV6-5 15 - CASKKTDAMNTEAFF TGTGCCAGCAAGAAGACAGATGCTATGAACACTGAAGCTTTCTTT
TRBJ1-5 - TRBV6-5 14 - CASSYLQGSQPQHF TGTGCCAGCAGTTACCTTCAGGGGTCTCAGCCCCAGCATTTT
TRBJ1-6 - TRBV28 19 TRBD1 CASSLSGTGVSSYNSPLHF TGTGCCAGCAGTTTGTCCGGGACAGGGGTTAGCTCCTATAATTCACCCCTCCACTTT
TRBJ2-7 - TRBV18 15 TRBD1 CASLRPTGQGHEQYF TGTGCCAGCCTGCGACCTACAGGACAGGGCCACGAGCAGTACTTC
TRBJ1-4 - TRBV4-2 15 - CASSQGAGSGEKLFF TGTGCCAGCAGCCAAGGGGCAGGGTCGGGTGAAAAACTGTTTTTT
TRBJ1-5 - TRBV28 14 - CASSGTARNQPQHF TGTGCCAGCAGTGGAACTGCCAGGAATCAGCCCCAGCATTTT
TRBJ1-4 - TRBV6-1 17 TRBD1 CASSERTGVFQGEKLFF TGTGCCAGCAGTGAGAGGACAGGGGTCTTTCAAGGAGAAAAACTGTTTTTT
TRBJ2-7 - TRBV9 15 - CASSFRAGELYEQYF TGTGCCAGCAGCTTCAGAGCTGGGGAGCTCTACGAGCAGTACTTC
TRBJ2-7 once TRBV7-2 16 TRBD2 CASGPEIASGGNEQYF TGTGCCAGCGGGCCGGAGATAGCTAGCGGGGGGAACGAGCAGTACTTC
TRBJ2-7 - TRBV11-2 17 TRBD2 CASSPSRLAGGGYEQYF TGTGCCAGCAGCCCTTCCCGACTAGCGGGAGGTGGCTACGAGCAGTACTTC
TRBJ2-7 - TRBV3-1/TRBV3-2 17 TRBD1 CASSQGRPGQGVDEQYF TGTGCCAGCAGCCAAGGAAGACCGGGACAGGGAGTAGACGAGCAGTACTTC
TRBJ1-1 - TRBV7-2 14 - CASSLAIGGTEAFF TGTGCCAGCAGCCTAGCGATCGGGGGGACTGAAGCTTTCTTT
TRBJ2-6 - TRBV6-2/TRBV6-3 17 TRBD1 CASSYGDRGSGANVLTF TGTGCCAGCAGTTATGGGGACAGGGGCTCTGGGGCCAACGTCCTGACTTTC
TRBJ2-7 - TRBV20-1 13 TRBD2 CSASGLAGTEQYF TGCAGTGCTAGTGGGCTAGCGGGGACCGAGCAGTACTTC
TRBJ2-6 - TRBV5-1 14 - CASSGSSGANVLTF TGCGCCAGCAGCGGGAGCTCTGGGGCCAACGTCCTGACTTTC
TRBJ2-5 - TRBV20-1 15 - CSATDPSGRQETQYF TGCAGTGCTACTGACCCCAGCGGGCGACAAGAGACCCAGTACTTC
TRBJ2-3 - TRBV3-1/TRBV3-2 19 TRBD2 CASSLGLAGGYFGTDTQYF TGTGCCAGCAGCCTGGGACTAGCGGGAGGGTACTTTGGGACAGATACGCAGTATTTT
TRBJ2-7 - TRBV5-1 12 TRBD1 CASSFGTGDEYF TGCGCCAGCAGCTTCGGGACAGGGGACGAGTACTTC
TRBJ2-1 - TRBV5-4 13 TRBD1 CATRGTGRDEQFF TGTGCCACCCGAGGGACAGGGAGGGATGAGCAGTTCTTC
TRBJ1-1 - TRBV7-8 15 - CASSLEPGLNTEAFF TGTGCCAGCAGCTTAGAACCAGGCTTGAACACTGAAGCTTTCTTT
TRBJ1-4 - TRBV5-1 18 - CASSLAVGRAGTNEKLFF TGCGCCAGCAGCTTGGCTGTCGGCAGGGCAGGGACTAATGAAAAACTGTTTTTT
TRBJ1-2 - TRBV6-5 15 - CASSYSNTGWDGYTF TGTGCCAGCAGTTACTCGAATACAGGGTGGGATGGCTACACCTTC
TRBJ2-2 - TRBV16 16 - CASSQLNRLLTGELFF TGTGCCAGCAGCCAATTGAACAGGCTCCTCACCGGGGAGCTGTTTTTT
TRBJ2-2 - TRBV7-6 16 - CASSLRRGPNTGELFF TGTGCCAGCAGCTTACGACGCGGCCCGAACACCGGGGAGCTGTTTTTT
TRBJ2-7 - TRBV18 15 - CASSPSAGRTYEQYF TGTGCCAGCTCACCATCGGCGGGCCGTACCTACGAGCAGTACTTC
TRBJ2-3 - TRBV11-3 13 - CASSSGYTDTQYF TGTGCCAGCAGCTCCGGGTACACAGATACGCAGTATTTT
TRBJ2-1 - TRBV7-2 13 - CASKDTSYNEQFF TGTGCCAGCAAGGACACCTCCTACAATGAGCAGTTCTTC
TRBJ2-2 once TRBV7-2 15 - CASSLTRGNTGELFF TGTGCCAGCAGCTTAACCAGGGGAAACACCGGGGAGCTGTTTTTT
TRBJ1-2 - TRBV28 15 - CASTHGGLLAYGYTF TGTGCCAGCACTCACGGGGGTCTTCTGGCTTATGGCTACACCTTC
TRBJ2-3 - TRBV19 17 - CASSPQGVGEGTDTQYF TGTGCCAGTAGTCCCCAGGGTGTAGGGGAGGGCACAGATACGCAGTATTTT
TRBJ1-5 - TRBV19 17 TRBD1 CASSIGDRGRENQPQHF TGTGCCAGTAGTATAGGGGACAGGGGGAGGGAAAATCAGCCCCAGCATTTT
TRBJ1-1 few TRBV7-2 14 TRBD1 CASSPEPRGPEAFF TGTGCCAGCAGCCCAGAACCTAGGGGGCCTGAAGCTTTCTTT
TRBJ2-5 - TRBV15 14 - CATSRDLDQETQYF TGTGCCACCAGCAGAGATCTAGACCAAGAGACCCAGTACTTC
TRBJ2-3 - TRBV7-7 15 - CASSLEEGETDTQYF TGTGCTAGCAGCTTAGAGGAGGGTGAAACAGATACGCAGTATTTT
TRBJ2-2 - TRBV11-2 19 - CASSAHRTGRAPNTGELFF TGTGCCAGCAGCGCCCATCGGACAGGGAGGGCCCCGAACACCGGGGAGCTGTTTTTT
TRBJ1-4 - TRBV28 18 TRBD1 CASSHWDSPVGTNEKLFF TGTGCCAGCAGTCATTGGGACAGTCCCGTGGGAACTAATGAAAAACTGTTTTTT
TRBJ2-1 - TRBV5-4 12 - CASRFGDNEQFF TGTGCCAGCCGCTTCGGTGACAATGAGCAGTTCTTC
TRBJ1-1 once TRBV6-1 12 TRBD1 CASSEGQGPPSF TGTGCCAGCAGTGAAGGACAGGGGCCCCCGAGCTTT
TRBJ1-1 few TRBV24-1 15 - CATSAPERGSTEAFF TGTGCCACCAGTGCCCCGGAAAGGGGCAGCACTGAAGCTTTCTTT